This T cell receptor beta chain comes out of a study of cytomegalovirus exposure and HLA in healthy donors. As for the study in general: Tens of millions of unique TCRs from HLA-typed donors were held in an early release of data. Of all 400 or so donors who were genotyped, 70% to 85% belonged to the Caucasian-associated ancestry cluster.

Study-level findings and limits: The study had only CMV serostatus as immune exposure information.

V lost 1 base to trimming and J lost 2 bases; unmatched junction nucleotides: 1. CDR1 is SNHLY, CDR2 FYNNEI, per germline. CDR3 length: 14 residues. In the PCR, 60 Vbeta and 13 Jbeta primers were used. Sequencing was performed with immunoSEQ multiplex PCR; in TCRdb, only in-frame clones are kept and a portion is missing. The profile covers approximately 100,000 clones, with less than 80% appearing a single time and around 3.4% taken by the ten largest. As regards this clone: Antigen unknown.

Likely unrecorded immune exposures existed in these nominally healthy donors. This TCR was sampled from a man aged 55 to 70 in good health and CMV-seronegative. Sequenced sample: PBMCs. The genes are TRBV2 and TRBJ2-7; 8 bases are a match to TRBD2. This CDR3 is CASSEGRGAYEQYF. CDR3 sequence (DNA): TGTGCCAGCAGTGAAGGGCGGGGGGCCTACGAGCAGTACTTC.